This TCR beta chain was profiled in a study of blood T cells in healthy people across ages. Concerning this clonotype: The antigen is unknown.

The CDR3 totals 15 residues. Germline CDR1 is LNHDA and CDR2 is SQIVND (reference sequence). V gave up 6 bases and J gave up 4 bases, with 19 bases separating them. Roughly 10 milliliters was the volume of peripheral blood drawn from each donor. With a J-beta primer mix and a sample-barcoded 5' primer, a second PCR ran 7 to 11 cycles. Every molecule of cDNA carried a tag from a template-switch adaptor with 12 random nucleotides. Each CDR3 protein is one row after TCRdb ran MiXCR on the 5' RACE reads. The top ten hold 3% to 4.5% of the sample, which has about 720,000 distinct CDR3 sequences, 20% to 25% seen once. Study observations and caveats: The recorded TCR beta diversity per million T cells decreased in a roughly linear manner with age.

In addition, the sample was reused for a study of T cells of mothers and their children.

The chain is built from TRBV19 and TRBJ2-7; D may be TRBD1 (6 bases). Sequenced: blood. The receptor's source is a boy aged 5-17 years in good health. CDR3 protein: CASSRTSTGLYEQYF. CDR3 sequence (DNA): TGTGCCAGTAGCCGAACCTCGACAGGCCTTTACGAGCAGTACTTC.